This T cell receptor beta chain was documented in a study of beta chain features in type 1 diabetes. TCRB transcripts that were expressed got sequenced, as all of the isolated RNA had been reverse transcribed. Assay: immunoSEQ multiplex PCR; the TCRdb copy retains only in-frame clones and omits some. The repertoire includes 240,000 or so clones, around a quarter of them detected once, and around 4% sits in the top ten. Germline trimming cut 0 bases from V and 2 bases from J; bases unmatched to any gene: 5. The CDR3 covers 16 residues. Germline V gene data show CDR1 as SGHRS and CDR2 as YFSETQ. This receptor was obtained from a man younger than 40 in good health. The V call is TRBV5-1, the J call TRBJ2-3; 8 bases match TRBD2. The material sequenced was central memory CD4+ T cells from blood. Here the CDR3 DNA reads TGCGCCAGCAGCTTGGGATTAGCGGGATCCACAGATACGCAGTATTTT. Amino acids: CASSLGLAGSTDTQYF.